These T cell receptor beta chains were read from a single sample in a study of T cells after yellow fever vaccination. TCRdb re-analysed the 5' RACE reads in MiXCR, keeping a single row per CDR3 protein. The sample has around 25,000 distinct CDR3 sequences; 4% to 5% are singletons. The sample was PBMCs, either bulk or a sorted T-cell subset (CD4+, CD8+, memory, or dextramer-sorted; not recorded which), taken on the day of the yellow fever booster vaccination. The receptors here all came from a man in his late teens or twenties who received the YFV17D yellow fever vaccine. The CDR3 runs from the conserved cysteine through the conserved F or W. D genes are given only for firm matches. Clone size appears in some rows only: once, few, many, or a class for an expanded clone.

CDR3 protein	CDR3 DNA	V gene	J gene	clone size	D gene
CASSLGGTVHTEAFF	TGCGCCAGCAGCTTGGGAGGGACAGTACACACTGAAGCTTTCTTT	TRBV5-1	TRBJ1-1	.	TRBD1
CATSDLPERGGEQFF	TGTGCCACCAGTGATTTGCCCGAGCGGGGGGGTGAGCAGTTCTTC	TRBV24-1	TRBJ2-1	.	TRBD2
CASRSGGQAGTQYF	TGTGCCAGCAGGAGCGGGGGGCAGGCTGGGACCCAGTACTTC	TRBV7-2	TRBJ2-5	many	TRBD2
CASSPGLSSGNTIYF	TGCGCCAGCAGCCCGGGACTGAGCTCTGGAAACACCATATATTTT	TRBV4-3	TRBJ1-3	many	.
CASSFSPMNTEAFF	TGTGCCAGCAGCTTCAGTCCTATGAACACTGAAGCTTTCTTT	TRBV7-2	TRBJ1-1	many	.
CASSGAGGRIETQYF	TGTGCCAGCTCCGGGGCGGGGGGCCGAATAGAGACCCAGTACTTC	TRBV12-3/TRBV12-4	TRBJ2-5	few	TRBD2
CSATSTSGGETQYF	TGCAGCGCGACCTCGACTAGCGGGGGGGAGACCCAGTACTTC	TRBV29-1	TRBJ2-5	many	TRBD2
CASSPGLAGGPNTGELFF	TGTGCCAGCAGCCCGGGACTAGCGGGGGGGCCGAACACCGGGGAGCTGTTTTTT	TRBV11-2	TRBJ2-2	many	TRBD2
CAGYSYEQYF	TGTGCCGGCTACTCCTACGAGCAGTACTTC	TRBV5-4	TRBJ2-7	few	.
CASSLSGARGYTF	TGTGCCAGCAGCTTGTCTGGGGCTCGGGGCTACACCTTC	TRBV5-4	TRBJ1-2	few	.
CASSPDRGKDTQYF	TGCGCCAGCAGCCCGGACAGGGGGAAAGATACGCAGTATTTT	TRBV5-1	TRBJ2-3	.	TRBD1
CASSFGTDTQYF	TGTGCCAGCAGTTTTGGGACAGATACGCAGTATTTT	TRBV12-3/TRBV12-4	TRBJ2-3	.	.
CASSFARGVGNTIYF	TGTGCCAGCAGCTTTGCTAGGGGGGTCGGAAACACCATATATTTT	TRBV7-2	TRBJ1-3	many	.
CSAISGGGGNTQYF	TGCAGTGCTATTAGCGGGGGAGGCGGTAATACGCAGTATTTT	TRBV20-1	TRBJ2-3	many	TRBD2
CASRLVGSETQSF	TGTGCCAGCAGGTTAGTTGGGTCGGAGACCCAGTCCTTC	TRBV7-9	TRBJ2-5	.	.
CASSLRRVETQYF	TGTGCCAGCAGCTTAAGAAGGGTAGAGACCCAGTACTTC	TRBV11-1	TRBJ2-5	few	.
CASSLQQGGYTF	TGTGCCAGCAGCTTACAACAGGGGGGCTACACCTTC	TRBV7-2	TRBJ1-2	many	TRBD1
CASSLGLAGNEQFF	TGTGCCAGCAGCTTGGGACTAGCGGGAAATGAGCAGTTCTTC	TRBV7-3	TRBJ2-1	many	TRBD2
CASSADSGWPQHF	TGTGCCAGCAGCGCGGATTCGGGTTGGCCCCAGCATTTT	TRBV9	TRBJ1-5	few	.
CASSAPAGVGEQYF	TGTGCCAGCAGCGCCCCAGCGGGGGTCGGCGAGCAGTACTTC	TRBV7-9	TRBJ2-7	hyperexpanded	TRBD2
CASSRNRGGQGDTQYF	TGTGCCAGCAGCCGGAATAGGGGGGGCCAGGGAGATACGCAGTATTTT	TRBV5-4	TRBJ2-3	few	.
CASSDGGGTTDTQYF	TGTGCCAGCAGTGACGGGGGGGGGACCACAGATACGCAGTATTTT	TRBV6-4	TRBJ2-3	many	TRBD2
CSATKRSFQETQYF	TGCAGTGCCACTAAAAGGTCCTTTCAAGAGACCCAGTACTTC	TRBV20-1	TRBJ2-5	many	.
CASSQEVGLAGGFSTDTQYF	TGTGCCAGCAGCCAAGAGGTGGGGCTAGCGGGGGGCTTTTCCACAGATACGCAGTATTTT	TRBV3-1	TRBJ2-3	many	TRBD2
CASSPQGAAGYTF	TGCGCCAGCAGCCCTCAGGGGGCCGCTGGCTACACCTTC	TRBV4-3	TRBJ1-2	many	TRBD1
CASSRSRGQETQYF	TGCGCCAGCAGCCGGAGTCGGGGGCAAGAGACCCAGTACTTC	TRBV5-1	TRBJ2-5	many	.
CSAGSRRGETQYF	TGCAGTGCTGGGTCACGGAGGGGGGAGACCCAGTACTTC	TRBV20-1	TRBJ2-5	many	.
CSVSTASPDTQYF	TGCAGCGTCTCGACGGCGTCCCCAGATACGCAGTATTTT	TRBV29-1	TRBJ2-3	many	.
CATSSPATTNEKLFF	TGTGCCACCAGCAGCCCTGCGACAACTAATGAAAAACTGTTTTTT	TRBV15	TRBJ1-4	many	.
CASSLLSLAGGTDTQYF	TGTGCCAGCAGCTTACTTTCACTAGCGGGGGGCACAGATACGCAGTATTTT	TRBV7-2	TRBJ2-3	.	TRBD2
CASSLEAMDSPLHF	TGTGCCAGCAGCTTGGAGGCAATGGATTCACCCCTCCACTTT	TRBV7-3	TRBJ1-6	many	.
CASSLMGDYGYTF	TGCGCCAGCAGCTTGATGGGCGACTATGGCTACACCTTC	TRBV5-1	TRBJ1-2	many	.
CSAPPSGQGDDGYTF	TGCAGTGCTCCTCCCTCCGGACAGGGGGATGACGGCTACACCTTC	TRBV20-1	TRBJ1-2	many	TRBD1
CSVEDPDRNYNEQFF	TGCAGCGTTGAAGACCCTGACAGGAACTACAATGAGCAGTTCTTC	TRBV29-1	TRBJ2-1	many	.
CASSLRFEQYF	TGTGCCAGCAGCTTAAGGTTCGAGCAGTACTTC	TRBV7-2	TRBJ2-7	.	.
CSVGKGGLHSGNTIYF	TGCAGCGTGGGAAAGGGGGGCCTACACTCTGGAAACACCATATATTTT	TRBV29-1	TRBJ1-3	many	.
CASSRRRYMNTEAFF	TGCGCCAGCAGCCGGCGGAGGTATATGAACACTGAAGCTTTCTTT	TRBV4-1	TRBJ1-1	.	.
CASSQAGTSGGLSTDTQYF	TGTGCCAGCAGCCAAGCCGGGACTAGCGGGGGGCTTTCCACAGATACGCAGTATTTT	TRBV4-2	TRBJ2-3	.	TRBD2
CSARDLGFWTEPLRGTDTQYF	TGCAGTGCTAGAGATCTGGGGTTTTGGACAGAACCCCTCCGCGGGACAGATACGCAGTATTTT	TRBV20-1	TRBJ2-3	many	.
CASSLKGPQHF	TGTGCCAGCAGTTTAAAAGGACCCCAGCATTTT	TRBV12-3/TRBV12-4	TRBJ1-5	many	.
CASSEQGARDQPQHF	TGTGCCAGCAGCGAACAGGGGGCGCGTGATCAGCCCCAGCATTTT	TRBV2	TRBJ1-5	many	TRBD1
CSARVNSSPFSSYNEQFF	TGCAGTGCTAGAGTGAACAGCTCCCCTTTTAGCTCCTACAATGAGCAGTTCTTC	TRBV20-1	TRBJ2-1	many	.
CASSPGGDSPLHF	TGTGCCAGCTCACCAGGCGGAGATTCACCCCTCCACTTT	TRBV18	TRBJ1-6	few	.
CAWSAEGNTEAFF	TGTGCCTGGAGTGCAGAGGGTAACACTGAAGCTTTCTTT	TRBV30	TRBJ1-1	many	.
CSAERGATDTQYF	TGCAGTGCCGAGCGGGGAGCTACAGATACGCAGTATTTT	TRBV20-1	TRBJ2-3	many	TRBD2
CASGLGTGITEAFF	TGTGCTAGTGGTTTGGGAACAGGGATCACTGAAGCTTTCTTT	TRBV12-5	TRBJ1-1	many	.
CASSTGHVQETQYF	TGCGCCAGCAGCACCGGACACGTCCAAGAGACCCAGTACTTC	TRBV5-1	TRBJ2-5	many	.
CASSQDLARELFF	TGTGCCAGCAGCCAAGATCTCGCCCGGGAGCTGTTTTTT	TRBV14	TRBJ2-2	many	.
CATSDQRTAFSNEQFF	TGTGCCACCAGTGACCAACGGACCGCTTTCAGCAATGAGCAGTTCTTC	TRBV24-1	TRBJ2-1	many	.
CATSDPGTAYNEQFF	TGTGCCACCAGTGATCCCGGGACAGCTTACAATGAGCAGTTCTTC	TRBV24-1	TRBJ2-1	many	TRBD1
CASSPEGNSGNTIYF	TGCGCCAGCAGCCCGGAAGGCAACTCTGGAAACACCATATATTTT	TRBV5-1	TRBJ1-3	many	.
CASYVNLGGNTEAFF	TGCGCCAGCTATGTTAATCTTGGGGGGAACACTGAAGCTTTCTTT	TRBV5-1	TRBJ1-1	.	.
CASSVGLARSTDTQYF	TGCGCCAGCAGCGTGGGACTAGCGAGGAGCACAGATACGCAGTATTTT	TRBV5-1	TRBJ2-3	many	TRBD2